The 30 T cell receptor beta chains below all came from one sample that was sequenced in a study of blood T cell repertoires in COVID-19. TCRdb's table, derived via immunoSEQ multiplex PCR, lists solely in-frame clones and lacks some. The top ten hold around 1.8% of the sample, which has more than 200,000 clones, roughly 80% seen once. The sequencing sample was made of PBMCs or T cells enriched from blood (not recorded which). The source is a man aged 55 to 69 who had recovered from COVID-19.

As concerns this clone: The sample has other DNA sequences that encode this CDR3 too. The genes are TRBV11-3 and TRBJ1-1; D not certain. V was clipped by 6 bases and J by 1 base, with 12 bases between them. The germline V gene encodes CDR1 SGHNT and CDR2 YENEEA. The CDR3 extends over 14 amino acids. The CDR3 DNA is TGTGCCAGCAGTCGAAGCGGAGGGAACACTGAAGCTTTCTTT. Protein: CASSRSGGNTEAFF.

The chain joins TRBV4-3 to TRBJ1-6, with D unresolved. Germline values: CDR1 LGHNA, CDR2 YSLEER. The CDR3 covers 17 residues. V was cut by 0 bases and J by 0 bases, with 9 bases left in between. The CDR3 nucleotides are TGCGCCAGCAGCCAAGATCTACAGAGCTCCTATAATTCACCCCTCCACTTT. It specifies CASSQDLQSSYNSPLHF.

This chain joins TRBV4-3 and TRBJ1-3; 7 bases line up with TRBD1. CDR1 and CDR2 (germline): LGHNA, YSLEER. The CDR3 has 15 amino acids. V trimming: 1 base; J trimming: 4 bases; junction bases outside the gene matches: 4. CDR3 sequence (DNA): TGCGCCAGCAGCCAAGGGGGGACAGTGGGAAACACCATATATTTT. Translated: CASSQGGTVGNTIYF.

Written as DNA, the CDR3 is TGTGCCACCGAGCGGGGGGGCTTCGAGACCCAGTACTTC. Encoded protein: CATERGGFETQYF. This sequence joins TRBV15 and TRBJ2-5, with 10 positions matching TRBD2. This CDR3 has 13 amino acids. The germline CDR1 and CDR2 sequences are LNHNV and YYDKDF (reference sequence). Germline trimming cut 8 bases from V and 5 bases from J; bases unmatched to any gene: 5.

The chain combines TRBV7-2 with TRBJ2-2; tentative D call: TRBD2 (5 bases). CDR3 size: 15 residues. V lost 2 bases, J lost 5 bases, and 12 bases lay in between. CDR1 is SGHTA, CDR2 FQGNSA, per germline. CDR3 in amino acids: CASSLSRVRTGELFF. The CDR3 DNA reads as TGTGCCAGCAGCTTATCGCGGGTACGGACCGGGGAGCTGTTTTTT.

V gene TRBV6-6 combines with J gene TRBJ2-7, with 7 bases lining up with TRBD2. V dropped 6 bases and J dropped 3; count of bases not matched to a gene: 5. The CDR3 covers 13 residues. The germline CDR1 and CDR2 sequences are MNHNY and SVGAGI (reference sequence). CDR3 in amino acids: CASRAGLYYEQYF. CDR3 sequence (DNA): TGTGCCAGCAGAGCGGGACTATACTACGAGCAGTACTTC.

The chain uses TRBV5-1 and TRBJ1-3; 8 bases are shared with TRBD1. Trimming cost V 0 bases and J 5 bases; bases outside gene matches: 10. Looked up from germline, CDR1 is SGHRS and CDR2 is YFSETQ. This CDR3 region has 17 residues. The CDR3 loop reads CASSLADDGQGRNTIYF. The DNA for the CDR3 is TGCGCCAGCAGCTTGGCCGACGACGGACAGGGCAGAAACACCATATATTTT.

The chain has TRBV7-3 and TRBJ2-3; TRBD2 matches at 15 bases. V was pared by 5 bases and J by 8 bases, with 2 bases of the junction left unmatched. This CDR3 comprises 14 residues. Germline V gene lookup returns CDR1 SGHTA and CDR2 FQGTGA. The CDR3, as DNA: TGTGCCAGCAGCCCGGGACTAGCGGGGGGTACGCAGTATTTT. Translation gives CASSPGLAGGTQYF.

The V call is TRBV7-2, the J call TRBJ1-2, with D perhaps matching TRBD1 (6 bases). The CDR3 consists of 14 residues. The germline gives CDR1 SGHTA, CDR2 FQGNSA. Trimming shortened V by 5 bases and J by 4 bases, and 14 bases separated the two germline ends. CDR3 amino acids: CASSQTGNSYGYTF. For the CDR3, the DNA is TGTGCCAGCAGCCAGACAGGCAATTCCTATGGCTACACCTTC.

This chain joins TRBV18 and TRBJ2-7; D is unresolved. Germline V CDR1 and CDR2: KGHSH, LQKENI. The CDR3 spans 14 residues. V was cut by 3 bases and J by 3 bases, with 12 bases left in between. For the CDR3, the DNA is TGTGCCAGCTCACCCGCAGGTCGTGACTACGAGCAGTACTTC. This translates into CASSPAGRDYEQYF.

V usage is TRBV24-1 and J usage is TRBJ2-1; unclear D gene. The CDR3 runs 13 residues. Germline values: CDR1 KGHDR, CDR2 SFDVKD. Trimming took 2 bases from V and 7 from J, leaving 8 bases between them. As DNA, the CDR3 is TGTGCCACCAGTGATTCCCTTTTGAATGAGCAGTTCTTC. It translates to CATSDSLLNEQFF.

The chain is built from TRBV30 and TRBJ2-7, with D perhaps TRBD2 (6 bases). In germline, CDR1 is GTSNPN, CDR2 SVGIG (reference sequence). The CDR3 consists of 12 residues. V lost 0 bases and J 9 bases, leaving 12 bases between the germline ends. The CDR3, as DNA: TGTGCCTGGAGTGTAACTAGCTCGGTGCAGTACTTC. Amino acid sequence: CAWSVTSSVQYF.

The chain carries TRBV3-1 (or the pseudogene TRBV3-2) and TRBJ1-6; D is ambiguous. Trimming took 1 base from V and 10 from J, leaving 8 bases between them. The CDR3 has 13 amino acids. Germline V CDR1 and CDR2: LGHDT, YNNKEL (reference sequence). The CDR3: CASSQGFLSPLHF. The CDR3 DNA is TGTGCCAGCAGCCAAGGGTTTCTATCACCCCTCCACTTT.

The rearrangement links TRBV11-2 to TRBJ2-1; 11 nucleotides agree with TRBD1. CDR3 size: 15 residues. V lost 5 bases and J lost 5; bases outside the gene matches: 5. The germline gives CDR1 SGHAT, CDR2 FQNNGV. This chain's CDR3 is CASSPGTGGHNEQFF. The DNA for the CDR3 is TGTGCCAGCAGCCCCGGGACAGGGGGACACAATGAGCAGTTCTTC.

This chain joins TRBV1 and TRBJ1-2. TRBV1 corresponds to a pseudogene. The CDR3 spans 12 residues. The CDR3 nucleotides read TGCATAAACAGCCGGGGGGTGGACGGCTACACCTTC. Protein sequence: CINSRGVDGYTF.

CDR3: CASSGTGVNTEAFF. The CDR3 nucleotides are TGTGCCAGCAGCGGGACAGGGGTCAACACTGAAGCTTTCTTT. V gene TRBV7-8 combines with J gene TRBJ1-1; 10 bases are shared with TRBD1. The V and J ends lost 5 bases and 2 bases, in that order; junction bases with no gene match: 2. From germline, CDR1 is SGHVS and CDR2 FQNEAQ. The CDR3 runs 14 residues.

This chain connects TRBV5-1 to TRBJ2-5; 7 nucleotides line up with TRBD1. J gave up 2 bases and V 4 bases, and 5 bases lay outside the gene matches. CDR1 is SGHRS, CDR2 YFSETQ, per germline. The CDR3 covers 14 residues. The CDR3 coding sequence is TGCGCCAGCAGCCCGAGGGACAGACAAGAGACCCAGTACTTC. Protein sequence: CASSPRDRQETQYF.

This chain uses TRBV6-2 or TRBV6-3 with TRBJ2-1, with 8 bases fitting TRBD2. The junction had 16 bases not matched to a gene; V was cut back by 6 bases and J by 9 bases. The CDR3 has 16 residues. Per germline, CDR1 MNHEY and CDR2 SVGEGT. In nucleotides, the CDR3 is TGTGCCAGCAGCAATGCGGGGGGCCGGCGTGGGGGTGAGCAGTTCTTC. This gives the protein CASSNAGGRRGGEQFF.

The chain joins TRBV5-1 to TRBJ2-5; 7 nucleotides align to TRBD2. The V segment lost 4 bases and the J segment 1 base; nucleotides outside the gene matches: 4. The CDR3 is 14 residues long. Germline lookup yields CDR1 SGHRS and CDR2 YFSETQ. The CDR3 coding sequence is TGCGCCAGCAGCCCTCAGCGGGGCCAAGAGACCCAGTACTTC. Protein sequence: CASSPQRGQETQYF.

The chain is built from TRBV5-1 and TRBJ2-3, with D possibly matching TRBD2 (6 bases). V was clipped by 5 bases and J by 0 bases, with 13 bases between them. This CDR3 contains 15 residues. Per the germline V gene, CDR1 is SGHRS and CDR2 is YFSETQ. DNA for the CDR3: TGCGCCAGCAGGTATGCGGGGAGGAGCACAGATACGCAGTATTTT. Its translation is CASRYAGRSTDTQYF.

The V call is TRBV13, the J call TRBJ1-6; 9 bases map to TRBD1. The CDR3 is 16 amino acids. After removal of 4 bases from V and 4 bases from J, the junction contained 5 bases not matched to a gene. CDR1 and CDR2 from the germline V gene are PRHDT and FYEKMQ (reference sequence). CDR3 nucleotide sequence: TGTGCCAGCAGCTACCTGACAGGGGGTTATAATTCACCCCTCCACTTT. Protein sequence: CASSYLTGGYNSPLHF.

The V call is TRBV19, the J call TRBJ1-5; D might be TRBD1 (5 bases). The CDR3 is made up of 16 amino acids. Trimming cost V 6 bases and J 0 bases, with 15 bases left between them. From germline, CDR1 is LNHDA and CDR2 SQIVND (reference sequence). In nucleotides, the CDR3 is TGTGCCAGTAGCCCGGTCGGGGGGTATAGCAATCAGCCCCAGCATTTT. Its translation: CASSPVGGYSNQPQHF.

This chain connects TRBV19 to TRBJ1-4, with 11 nucleotides matching TRBD1. V shed 7 bases, J shed 8 bases, and the junction held 3 bases outside the gene matches. Germline lookup yields CDR1 LNHDA and CDR2 SQIVND (reference sequence). The CDR3 is 13 amino acids. Written as DNA, the CDR3 is TGTGCCAGTACGGACAGGGGGCACGAAAAACTGTTTTTT. It encodes CASTDRGHEKLFF.

The gene calls are TRBV4-2 and TRBJ1-2; TRBD1 matches 7 bases. This CDR3 comprises 16 residues. Germline CDR1 reads LGHNA; CDR2 reads YNFKEQ. The trim removed 0 bases at V and 4 bases at J, leaving 8 bases unmatched. The CDR3 nucleotides are TGTGCCAGCAGCCAAGATTTGACAGGGAAAAGCTATGGCTACACCTTC. Translating it yields CASSQDLTGKSYGYTF.

The chain recombines TRBV24-1 with TRBJ2-2; 9 bases map to TRBD1. Germline CDR1 and CDR2: KGHDR and SFDVKD. The CDR3 loop spans 16 amino acids. J gave up 5 bases and V 5 bases, and 8 bases lay outside the gene matches. The CDR3 nucleotides are TGTGCCACCAGTGGGGGACAGGGACGTTTTACCGGGGAGCTGTTTTTT. Protein product: CATSGGQGRFTGELFF.

The chain has TRBV24-1 and TRBJ2-1; tentative D call: TRBD1 (5 bases). The germline V gene has CDR1 KGHDR and CDR2 SFDVKD. With 5 bases removed from V and 4 bases from J, the gap between germline ends came to 11 bases. The CDR3 runs 14 residues. CDR3 sequence reads: CATSAPTDYNEQFF. CDR3 nucleotide sequence: TGTGCCACCAGTGCCCCGACAGATTACAATGAGCAGTTCTTC.

The chain joins TRBV5-4 to TRBJ1-1; 9 positions agree with TRBD1. Germline values: CDR1 SGHNT, CDR2 YYREEE (reference sequence). Trimming at V came to 6 bases and at J to 5 bases, leaving 11 bases not matched to a gene. The CDR3 runs to 15 residues. The DNA for the CDR3 is TGTGCCAGCAAGACAGAGACAGGGGGATGGACTGAAGCTTTCTTT. The encoded protein is CASKTETGGWTEAFF.

The chain links TRBV5-1 to TRBJ2-3; D unclear. Deletions cut 4 bases from V and 4 bases from J, with 4 bases between. In germline, CDR1 is SGHRS, CDR2 YFSETQ. The CDR3 is 11 residues long. The DNA of the CDR3 is TGCGCCAGCAGCGGAGCAGATACGCAGTATTTT. This codes for CASSGADTQYF.

The rearrangement joins TRBV7-9 to TRBJ1-5; a possible D gene is TRBD1 (6 bases). Germline CDR1 and CDR2: SEHNR and FQNEAQ (reference sequence). The germline V and J ends were trimmed by 5 bases and 7 bases, with 9 bases remaining between them. The CDR3 covers 12 residues. The DNA of the CDR3 is TGTGCCAGCAGCCGGACAGAACAGCCCCAGCATTTT. It is translated as CASSRTEQPQHF.

The chain employs TRBV5-1 and TRBJ2-1; 9 positions match TRBD1. The ends lost 4 bases at V and 7 bases at J; junction bases unmatched: 9. The CDR3 totals 15 residues. Germline loops: CDR1 SGHRS, CDR2 YFSETQ. This chain's CDR3 is CASSRDPGQGNEQFF. For the CDR3, the DNA is TGCGCCAGCAGCCGCGACCCGGGACAGGGTAATGAGCAGTTCTTC.